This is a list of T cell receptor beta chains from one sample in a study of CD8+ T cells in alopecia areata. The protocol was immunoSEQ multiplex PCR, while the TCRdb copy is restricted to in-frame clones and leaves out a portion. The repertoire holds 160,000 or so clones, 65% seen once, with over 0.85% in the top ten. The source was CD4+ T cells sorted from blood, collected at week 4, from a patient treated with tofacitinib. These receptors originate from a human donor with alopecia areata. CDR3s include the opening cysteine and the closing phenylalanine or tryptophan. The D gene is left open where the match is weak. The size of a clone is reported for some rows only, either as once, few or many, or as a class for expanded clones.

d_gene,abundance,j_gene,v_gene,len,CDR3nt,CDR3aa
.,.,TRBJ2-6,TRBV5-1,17,TGCGCCAGCAGCCCAGACGGGTCTTCCTCTGGGGCCAACGTCCTGACTTTC,CASSPDGSSSGANVLTF
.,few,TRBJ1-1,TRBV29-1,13,TGCAGCGTTGCCTGGGGGAGGTTGGCTGAAGCTTTCTTT,CSVAWGRLAEAFF
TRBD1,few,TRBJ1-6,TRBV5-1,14,TGCGCCAGCAGCTTACCGGGACAGGGGTCACCCCTCCACTTT,CASSLPGQGSPLHF
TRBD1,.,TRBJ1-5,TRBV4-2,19,TGTGCCAGCAGCCGTGTGGGGAACAGGGGGAAAAATAGCAATCAGCCCCAGCATTTT,CASSRVGNRGKNSNQPQHF
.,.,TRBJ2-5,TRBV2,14,TGTGCCAGCAATCCAGCCAGGGGCCTTGAGACCCAGTACTTC,CASNPARGLETQYF
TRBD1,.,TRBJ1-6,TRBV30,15,TGTGCCTGGAGCAGGACAGGGGCAAATAATTCACCCCTCCACTTT,CAWSRTGANNSPLHF
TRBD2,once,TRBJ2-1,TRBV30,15,TGTGCCTGGATACAGGGGACTAGCGGGTGGAATGAGCAGTTCTTC,CAWIQGTSGWNEQFF
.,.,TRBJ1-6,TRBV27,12,TGTGCCAGCAGTTTTCCTAATTCACCCCTCCACTTT,CASSFPNSPLHF
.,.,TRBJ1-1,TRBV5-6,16,TGTGCCAGCAGCCCCCGGACAGTATCAATGAACACTGAAGCTTTCTTT,CASSPRTVSMNTEAFF
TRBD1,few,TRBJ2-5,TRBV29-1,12,TGCAGCGTCACAGACAGGGGCGAGACCCAGTACTTC,CSVTDRGETQYF
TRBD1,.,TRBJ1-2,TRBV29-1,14,TGCAGCGTTGGCCCCCGGGACAGGGAATATGGCTACACCTTC,CSVGPRDREYGYTF
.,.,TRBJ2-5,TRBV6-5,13,TGTGCCAGCAGTTATCAGGGGCAGGAGACCCAGTACTTC,CASSYQGQETQYF
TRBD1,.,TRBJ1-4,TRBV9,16,TGTGCCAGCAGCGTCTCACTGGACAGGGATTTTAGAAAACTGTTTTTT,CASSVSLDRDFRKLFF
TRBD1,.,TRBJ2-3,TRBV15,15,TGTGCCACCAGCAGATCCCAGGGGGCGACAGATACGCAGTATTTT,CATSRSQGATDTQYF
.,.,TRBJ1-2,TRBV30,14,TGTGCCTGGAGTCACCAGGCAAATAACTATGGCTACACCTTC,CAWSHQANNYGYTF
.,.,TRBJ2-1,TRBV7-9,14,TGTGCCAGCAGCCGGGCGGGATCCTACAATGAGCAGTTCTTC,CASSRAGSYNEQFF
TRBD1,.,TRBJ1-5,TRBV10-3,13,TGTGCCACCGGGGGGACAGTGGATCAGCCCCAGCATTTT,CATGGTVDQPQHF
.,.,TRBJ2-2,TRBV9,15,TGTGCCAGCAGCGTAGCGACAGGGAACACCGGGGAGCTGTTTTTT,CASSVATGNTGELFF
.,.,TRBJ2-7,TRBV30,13,TGTGCCTGGAGCGCCCGGATAGGGGGCGAGCAGTACTTC,CAWSARIGGEQYF
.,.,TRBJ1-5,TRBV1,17,TGCACCAGCAGCCAAGATTTTACGGACAGGGGCCATCAGCCCCAGCATTTT,CTSSQDFTDRGHQPQHF
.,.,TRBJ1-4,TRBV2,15,TGTGCCAGCAGTGACCGGACGGGCGACCGTGAAGAACTGTTTTTT,CASSDRTGDREELFF
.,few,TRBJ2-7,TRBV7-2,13,TGTGCCAGCAGCTTGAGGGTTACCTACGAGCAGTACTTC,CASSLRVTYEQYF
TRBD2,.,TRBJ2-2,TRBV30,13,TGTGCCTGGAGACTAGCGGGGGAGGGGGAGCTGTTTTTT,CAWRLAGEGELFF
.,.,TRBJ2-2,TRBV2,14,TGTGCCAGTAAGGACAGAGCGAACACCGGGGAGCTGTTTTTT,CASKDRANTGELFF
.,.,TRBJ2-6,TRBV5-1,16,TGCGCCAGCAGCTCTTGGGACACCGGCGGGGCCAACGTCCTGACTTTC,CASSSWDTGGANVLTF
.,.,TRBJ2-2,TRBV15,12,TGTGCCACCAGCGGAACGTTCCGGGAGCTGTTTTTT,CATSGTFRELFF
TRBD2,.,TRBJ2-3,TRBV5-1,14,TGCGCCAGCAGCGGTAGCGGGGGGACAGATACGCAGTATTTT,CASSGSGGTDTQYF
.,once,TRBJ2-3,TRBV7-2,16,TGTGCCAGCAGCCCACGGGCAGGGGTTGGCACAGATACGCAGTATTTT,CASSPRAGVGTDTQYF
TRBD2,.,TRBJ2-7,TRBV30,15,TGTGCCTGGAGTCAACGGGGGGATGAGTCCTACGAGCAGTACTTC,CAWSQRGDESYEQYF
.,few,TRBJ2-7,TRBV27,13,TGTGCCAGCAGTTTCCGGGACCCCCACGAGCAGTACTTC,CASSFRDPHEQYF
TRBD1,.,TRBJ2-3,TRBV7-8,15,TGTGCCAGCAGCTTGCCAGGGGGCGTCCCAGATACGCAGTATTTT,CASSLPGGVPDTQYF
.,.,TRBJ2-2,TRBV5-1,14,TGCGCCAGCAGCTCGGACACGAACACCGGGGAGCTGTTTTTT,CASSSDTNTGELFF
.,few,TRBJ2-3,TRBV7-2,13,TGTGCCAGCAGCCAGATCGTGCGGGATACGCAGTATTTT,CASSQIVRDTQYF
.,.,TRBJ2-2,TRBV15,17,TGTGCCACCAGCAGAGAGACGCGGGCAGGGGAAACCGGGGAGCTGTTTTTT,CATSRETRAGETGELFF
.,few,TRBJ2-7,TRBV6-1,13,TGTGCCAGCAGTGAAGTGAGCAATCGGGAGCAGTACTTC,CASSEVSNREQYF
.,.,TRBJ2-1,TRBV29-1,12,TGCAGCGTAGAGGGGAGGAACAATGAGCAGTTCTTC,CSVEGRNNEQFF
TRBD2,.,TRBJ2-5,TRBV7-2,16,TGTGCCAGCAGCACCATAGCGGGTTATAACCAAGAGACCCAGTACTTC,CASSTIAGYNQETQYF
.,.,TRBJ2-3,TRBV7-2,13,TGTGCCAGCAGCTCGCTCGCGGGGCGTACGCAGTATTTT,CASSSLAGRTQYF
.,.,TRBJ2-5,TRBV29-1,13,TGCAGCGTTATGGCGCCGTACGTGGAGACCCAGTACTTC,CSVMAPYVETQYF
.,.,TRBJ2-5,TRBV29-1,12,TGCAGCGTTGACAGGGCAGTGGGGACCCAGTACTTC,CSVDRAVGTQYF
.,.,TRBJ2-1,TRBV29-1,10,TGCAGCGTTTGGAACAATGAGCAGTTCTTC,CSVWNNEQFF
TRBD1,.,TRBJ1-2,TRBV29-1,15,TGCAGCGTTGGGGGAGGGACAGCCGTGACTTATGGCTACACCTTC,CSVGGGTAVTYGYTF
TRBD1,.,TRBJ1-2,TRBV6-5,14,TGTGCCAGCAGTACAGACAGGGGGCGGGGTGGCTACACCTTC,CASSTDRGRGGYTF
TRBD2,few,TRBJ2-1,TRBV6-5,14,TGTGCCAGCAAGGGGTTAGCGGGGGCGACGGAGCAGTTCTTC,CASKGLAGATEQFF
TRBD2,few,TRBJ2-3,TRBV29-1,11,TGCAGCGTCGTCGGGGGGGGTACGCAGTATTTT,CSVVGGGTQYF
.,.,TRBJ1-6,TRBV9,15,TGTGCCAGCAGCGTAGACGGATTTGGTAATTCACCCCTCCACTTT,CASSVDGFGNSPLHF